These 2 T cell receptor beta chains were all obtained from the same sample, sequenced in a study of T cell changes during pregnancy in multiple sclerosis. The table came from immunoSEQ multiplex PCR; TCRdb's copy has only in-frame clones and leaves some out. The sample lists around 59,000 clones, around 93% occurring once. This sample comprised CD4+ T cells from peripheral blood mononuclear cells, obtained in the first trimester of pregnancy. These receptors were obtained from a female donor with multiple sclerosis, enrolled in a pregnancy study.

J is TRBJ2-3 and V is TRBV6-5, with 13 bases aligning to TRBD2. Trimming at V came to 4 bases and at J to 5 bases, leaving 6 bases not matched to a gene. The CDR3 spans 16 residues. CDR1 is MNHEY, CDR2 SVGAGI, per germline. The CDR3 protein is CASSSLTSGGLDTQYF. CDR3 bases: TGTGCCAGCAGTTCGTTGACTAGCGGGGGGTTAGATACGCAGTATTTT.

The rearrangement joins TRBV5-5 to TRBJ1-3; a weak D match, TRBD1 (6 bases). V was clipped by 3 bases and J by 8 bases, with 15 bases between them. This CDR3 region has 14 residues. CDR1 is SGHKS, CDR2 YYEKEE, per germline (reference sequence). As DNA, the CDR3 is TGTGCCAGCAGCTGGGGGCCCGCCCTGGACACCATATATTTT. The encoded protein is CASSWGPALDTIYF.